The 30 T cell receptor beta chains presented below share a single source sample, sequenced in a study of T-cell memory formation after mild COVID-19. From the 5' RACE reads, TCRdb called clonotypes with MiXCR, one entry per CDR3 protein. The sample records about 270,000 distinct CDR3 sequences, approximately 15% being singletons. The sample consisted of PBMCs or a T cell subset sorted from them (not recorded which). These receptors were taken from an adult woman who had mild COVID-19 (a few samples of this study predate the infection). Cell type and time point are not known.

The V gene is TRBV6-2 or TRBV6-3, the J gene TRBJ2-1, with D perhaps matching TRBD1 or TRBD2 (5 bases each). Between the trimmed V and J ends, which lost 4 bases and 15 bases, there was a span of 19 bases. This CDR3 is 13 amino acids long. In germline, CDR1 is MNHEY, CDR2 SVGEGT. This CDR3 is CASSSTGTPIPFF. The CDR3 DNA reads TGTGCCAGCAGTTCCACCGGGACCCCGATCCCGTTCTTC.

This clonotype was picked up many times. The chain uses TRBV24-1 and TRBJ1-3, with D uncertain. CDR1 is KGHDR and CDR2 is SFDVKD in the germline V gene. V was pared by 1 base and J by 1 base, with 10 bases between. The CDR3 contains 16 residues. The CDR3 DNA follows: TGTGCCACCAGTGATTTTAGCCCGGCGTCTGGAAACACCATATATTTT. Its protein is CATSDFSPASGNTIYF.

The table lists this clonotype with a few counts. This chain uses TRBV7-2 with TRBJ2-7, with D possibly matching TRBD2 (6 bases). Trimming shortened V by 1 base and J by 0 bases, and 10 bases separated the two germline ends. The CDR3 loop spans 15 amino acids. CDR1 is SGHTA and CDR2 is FQGNSA in the germline V gene. The CDR3 region is CASSLVGGSSYEQYF. CDR3 nucleotides: TGTGCCAGCAGCTTAGTTGGGGGGAGCTCCTACGAGCAGTACTTC.

This clonotype was seen a handful of times. J is TRBJ2-2 and V is TRBV12-3 or TRBV12-4, with 9 nucleotides matching TRBD1. This CDR3 has 15 amino acids. V shed 6 bases and J 4 bases; nucleotides not matched to a gene: 6. CDR3 sequence: CASRRGTGSTGELFF. The CDR3 region has the DNA TGTGCCAGCAGACGAGGGACAGGGTCCACCGGGGAGCTGTTTTTT.

This clonotype was recorded a few times. The chain links TRBV6-2 or TRBV6-3 to TRBJ2-1; 10 nucleotides line up with TRBD2. The CDR3 consists of 16 residues. The ends lost 5 bases at V and 7 bases at J; junction bases unmatched: 11. Germline-derived CDR1 and CDR2 are MNHEY and SVGEGT. CDR3 sequence (DNA): TGTGCCAGCAGTAAGGCTAGCGGGAGTGCATCGAATGAGCAGTTCTTC. Translating gives CASSKASGSASNEQFF.

This chain links TRBV11-2 with TRBJ1-5; the D is unclear. With 3 bases removed from V and 1 base from J, the gap between germline ends came to 7 bases. Germline CDR1 is SGHAT and CDR2 is FQNNGV. The CDR3 loop spans 14 amino acids. The CDR3 spells CASSFVKSNQPQHF. The CDR3 DNA is TGTGCCAGCAGCTTCGTGAAGAGCAATCAGCCCCAGCATTTT.

V usage is TRBV5-1 and J usage is TRBJ1-3; D gene ambiguous. Germline values: CDR1 SGHRS, CDR2 YFSETQ. The V end lost 0 bases, the J end lost 2 bases, and 6 bases lay between the germline ends. This CDR3 spans 14 amino acids. The CDR3 sequence: CASSLAETGNTIYF. In DNA, the CDR3 is TGCGCCAGCAGCTTGGCAGAAACTGGAAACACCATATATTTT.

The table lists this clonotype with a few counts. The chain joins TRBV4-1 to TRBJ2-7; D is unclear. Trimming cost V 0 bases and J 3 bases, with 15 bases left between them. The CDR3 is made up of 16 amino acids. The germline V gene has CDR1 MGHRA and CDR2 YSYEKL. The chain's CDR3 is CASSQDQGPILYEQYF. CDR3 sequence (DNA): TGCGCCAGCAGCCAAGATCAAGGACCGATCCTCTACGAGCAGTACTTC.

This clonotype was detected ten times or more. The junction and the germline gene differ at one end; a read error may be behind it. The V gene is TRBV7-7, the J gene TRBJ2-1, with unresolved D. CDR3 size: 12 residues. Germline CDR1 SSHAT, CDR2 FNYEAQ (reference sequence). The CDR3 DNA sequence: TGTGCTAGCAGCTCCAATCCCCATGAGCAGTTCTTC. It yields the protein CASSSNPHEQFF. Looking up the rest from reference TRBV7-7 and TRBJ2-1 gives the full variable domain: GAGVSQSPRYKVTKRGQDVTLRCDPISSHATLYWYQQALGQGPEFLTYFNYEAQPDKSGLPSDRFSAERPEGSISTLTIQRTEQRDSAMYRCASSSNPHEQFFGPGTRLTVL.

The chain combines TRBV7-2 with TRBJ1-2; perhaps TRBD1 as D (6 bases). The CDR3 consists of 15 residues. Trimming stripped 1 base from V and 5 bases from J, with 14 bases between. CDR1 and CDR2 (germline): SGHTA, FQGNSA. CDR3: CASSLVGHDTYGYTF. The DNA for the CDR3 is TGTGCCAGCAGCTTAGTGGGACACGACACATATGGCTACACCTTC.

This clonotype came up once. The chain is built from TRBV14 and TRBJ1-6; D gene ambiguous. The CDR3 spans 13 residues. CDR1 and CDR2 (germline): SGHDN, FVKESK. Trimming took off 1 base at V and 8 bases at J, with 6 bases between the two ends. For the CDR3, the DNA is TGTGCCAGCAGCCAAGCTGCCGATTCACCCCTCCACTTT. Translation: CASSQAADSPLHF.

This clonotype was counted between two and nine times. The V gene is TRBV4-2, the J gene TRBJ2-1; no firm D call. CDR3 size: 16 residues. Germline loops: CDR1 LGHNA, CDR2 YNFKEQ. V was cut by 3 bases and J by 1 base, with 13 bases left in between. CDR3 DNA: TGTGCCAGCAGCCAGATTAAGGGCGGATCCTACAATGAGCAGTTCTTC. This gives the protein CASSQIKGGSYNEQFF.

This clonotype was seen a few times. The chain is built from TRBV27 and TRBJ1-6; D might be TRBD1 (5 bases). Germline values: CDR1 MNHEY, CDR2 SMNVEV (reference sequence). Trimming stripped 11 bases from V and 7 bases from J, with 12 bases between. The CDR3 totals 12 residues. CDR3 coding DNA: TGTGCCTGCCGGGACGGCAATTCACCCCTCCACTTT. Its protein is CACRDGNSPLHF.

The V gene is TRBV5-1, the J gene TRBJ2-1; 13 bases are shared with TRBD2. This CDR3 spans 15 amino acids. Trimming at V came to 2 bases and at J to 7 bases, leaving 3 bases not matched to a gene. Germline lookup yields CDR1 SGHRS and CDR2 YFSETQ. The CDR3 DNA reads TGCGCCAGCAGCTTACTAGCGGGAGGGCCGAATGAGCAGTTCTTC. The encoded protein is CASSLLAGGPNEQFF.

This clonotype has more than one count but fewer than ten. The chain carries TRBV9 and TRBJ2-2; 12 bases align to TRBD2. The CDR3 covers 17 residues. V gave up 0 bases and J gave up 6 bases; unmatched junction bases: 6. Per the germline V gene, CDR1 is SGDLS and CDR2 is YYNGEE. CDR3 DNA: TGTGCCAGCAGCGTAGCTACTGGGACTAGCGGGCCCGGGGAGCTGTTTTTT. Translation: CASSVATGTSGPGELFF.

This clonotype appeared a few times. The rearrangement joins TRBV4-3 to TRBJ2-1, with D maybe TRBD2 (6 bases). The V gene lost 0 bases and the J gene lost 3 bases, with 15 bases spanning the gap. The CDR3 is 17 residues long. Germline lookup yields CDR1 LGHNA and CDR2 YSLEER. Here the CDR3 DNA reads TGCGCCAGCAGCCAAGATCGTCCCGGGAGTCTCTACAATGAGCAGTTCTTC. Encoded protein: CASSQDRPGSLYNEQFF.

The rearrangement links TRBV12-3 or TRBV12-4 to TRBJ2-3; TRBD2 matches at 7 bases. This CDR3 has 13 residues. The junction had 3 bases not matched to a gene; V was cut back by 6 bases and J by 3 bases. The CDR3 nucleotides are TGTGCCAGCAGATCTAGCGGAACAGATACGCAGTATTTT. This codes for CASRSSGTDTQYF.

The rearrangement joins TRBV7-3 to TRBJ2-1; TRBD2 agrees at 8 bases. With V trimmed by 1 base and J by 8 bases, 7 bases remained unmatched. Germline values: CDR1 SGHTA, CDR2 FQGTGA. The CDR3 contains 15 residues. CDR3 amino acids: CASSLSRGRFHEQFF. The CDR3 nucleotides are TGTGCCAGCAGCTTAAGCCGCGGGAGGTTTCATGAGCAGTTCTTC.

The chain carries TRBV20-1 and TRBJ1-2; weak D call: TRBD1 (6 bases). CDR1 and CDR2 from the germline V gene are DFQATT and SNEGSKA (reference sequence). The CDR3 is made up of 16 amino acids. V lost 5 bases and J 4 bases, leaving 23 bases between the germline ends. The CDR3 region is CSALAGGSRGFYGYTF. DNA of the CDR3: TGCAGTGCTCTCGCTGGTGGTTCCAGGGGCTTCTATGGCTACACCTTC.

CDR3 residues: CASSYLLPGALDEQYF. In DNA form, the CDR3 reads TGTGCCAGCAGTTACCTCCTTCCGGGGGCACTGGACGAGCAGTACTTC. The V call is TRBV6-5, the J call TRBJ2-7; D may match TRBD1 or TRBD2 (6 bases each). CDR1 and CDR2 (germline): MNHEY, SVGAGI. This CDR3 has 16 amino acids. The germline V and J ends were trimmed by 2 bases and 5 bases, with 19 bases remaining between them.

This chain links TRBV7-2 with TRBJ2-2, with D possibly TRBD1 on 6 matching bases. CDR3 length equals 16 residues. Germline CDR1 SGHTA, CDR2 FQGNSA. The V gene lost 4 bases and the J gene lost 7 bases, with 19 bases spanning the gap. This CDR3 reads CASSSRQDRVDGELFF. CDR3 sequence (DNA): TGTGCCAGCAGCTCCCGACAGGACCGGGTCGACGGGGAGCTGTTTTTT.

This chain links TRBV6-6 with TRBJ2-1; 7 bases align to TRBD2. Germline trimming cut 0 bases from V and 8 bases from J; bases unmatched to any gene: 4. CDR1 and CDR2 (germline): MNHNY, SVGAGI (reference sequence). The CDR3 extends over 14 amino acids. CDR3 sequence (DNA): TGTGCCAGCAGTTACTCGTTTGGGAGGGATGAGCAGTTCTTC. It yields the protein CASSYSFGRDEQFF.

This chain joins TRBV7-8 and TRBJ2-2; 7 bases line up with TRBD2. Looked up from germline, CDR1 is SGHVS and CDR2 is FQNEAQ. The CDR3 loop spans 15 amino acids. With V trimmed by 5 bases and J by 4 bases, 7 bases remained unmatched. The CDR3 reads CASSITSVPTGELFF. In nucleotides, the CDR3 is TGTGCCAGCAGCATAACTAGCGTTCCCACCGGGGAGCTGTTTTTT.

V gene TRBV12-3 or TRBV12-4 combines with J gene TRBJ2-1; D unclear. With 2 bases removed from V and 0 bases from J, the gap between germline ends came to 8 bases. The CDR3 totals 15 residues. CDR3 sequence (DNA): TGTGCCAGCAGTTTACGTAGGAACTCCTACAATGAGCAGTTCTTC. Translation: CASSLRRNSYNEQFF.

DNA of the CDR3: TGTGCCAGCAGTGTCCGGGACGTGGGAGCTTTCTTT. Protein product: CASSVRDVGAFF. The chain recombines TRBV25-1 with TRBJ1-1; TRBD1 is a possible D gene (5 bases). The CDR3 sequence is 12 residues long. V dropped 4 bases and J dropped 10 bases, with 13 bases sitting between them. Germline loops: CDR1 MGHDK, CDR2 SYGVNS.

The chain carries TRBV5-1 and TRBJ1-3, with 7 bases aligning to TRBD1. V shed 3 bases and J 4 bases; nucleotides not matched to a gene: 7. The CDR3 runs 15 residues. Germline CDR1 reads SGHRS; CDR2 reads YFSETQ. CDR3 region: CASSSDGTEGNTIYF. CDR3 bases: TGCGCCAGCAGCTCGGACGGGACAGAGGGAAACACCATATATTTT.

The chain recombines TRBV12-3 or TRBV12-4 with TRBJ2-1, with TRBD2 matching 10 bases. CDR3 length: 13 amino acids. The junction had 9 bases not matched to a gene; V was cut back by 6 bases and J by 13 bases. CDR3 sequence: CASSTGTSALQFF. DNA of the CDR3: TGTGCCAGCAGCACCGGGACTAGCGCCCTCCAGTTCTTC.

This sequence joins TRBV7-2 and TRBJ2-3; 16 bases map to TRBD2. Germline V gene data show CDR1 as SGHTA and CDR2 as FQGNSA. With V trimmed by 5 bases and J by 0 bases, 14 bases remained unmatched. The CDR3 has 21 residues. The CDR3 DNA reads TGTGCCAGCAGCAAATTTCCGGGACTAGCGGGAGGGGATCATAGCACAGATACGCAGTATTTT. It codes for CASSKFPGLAGGDHSTDTQYF. The full variable domain, with the rest looked up from reference TRBV7-2 and TRBJ2-3, is GAGVSQSPSNKVTEKGKDVELRCDPISGHTALYWYRQSLGQGLEFLIYFQGNSAPDKSGLPSDRFSAERTGGSVSTLTIQRTQQEDSAVYLCASSKFPGLAGGDHSTDTQYFGPGTRLTVL.

This clonotype was recorded a few times. The chain joins TRBV12-3 or TRBV12-4 to TRBJ2-1; 11 bases line up with TRBD2. Trimming took 2 bases from V and 10 from J; bases not matched to a gene: 7. The CDR3 spans 15 residues. This chain's CDR3 is CASSLRASGGREQFF. CDR3 nucleotide sequence: TGTGCCAGCAGTTTACGGGCTAGCGGGGGGCGGGAGCAGTTCTTC.

The rearrangement uses TRBV7-6 and TRBJ2-3, with TRBD2 identical over 11 bases. This CDR3 region has 16 residues. V lost 4 bases, J lost 3 bases, and 6 bases stayed unmatched. Germline V CDR1 and CDR2: SGHVS, FNYEAQ. The CDR3: CASSSVAGGRTDTQYF. The DNA for the CDR3 is TGTGCCAGCAGCTCGGTAGCGGGAGGGAGGACAGATACGCAGTATTTT.